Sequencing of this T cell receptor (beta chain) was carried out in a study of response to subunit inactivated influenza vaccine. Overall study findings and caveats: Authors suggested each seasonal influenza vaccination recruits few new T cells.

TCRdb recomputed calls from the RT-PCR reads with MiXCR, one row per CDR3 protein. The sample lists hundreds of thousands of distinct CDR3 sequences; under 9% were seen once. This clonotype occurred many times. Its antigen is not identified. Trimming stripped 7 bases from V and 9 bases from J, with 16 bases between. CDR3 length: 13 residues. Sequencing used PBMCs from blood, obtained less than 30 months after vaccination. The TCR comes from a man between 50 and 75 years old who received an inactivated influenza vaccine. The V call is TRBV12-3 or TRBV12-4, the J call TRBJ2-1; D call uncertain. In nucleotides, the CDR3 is TGTGCCAGCAACCCAAACCTTGGTAGTGAGCAGTTCTTC. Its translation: CASNPNLGSEQFF.